This T cell receptor beta chain was recovered during a study of cytomegalovirus exposure and HLA in healthy donors. Points from the study as a whole: According to the study, around 150 TCR beta chains were cytomegalovirus-associated. Highly shared variants forming one cluster were likely a sequencing artifact. With further analysis later on, most CMV-associated TCR beta chains appeared HLA-restricted.

Germline V gives CDR1 SNHLY, CDR2 FYNNEI. The ends lost 6 bases at V and 6 bases at J; junction bases unmatched: 6. This CDR3 comprises 13 residues. PCR amplification relied on 60 Vbeta primers (plus 13 Jbeta primers). Data came from immunoSEQ multiplex PCR; TCRdb stores just in-frame clones and leaves some out. The sample is made up of approximately 110,000 clones, and the top ten hold roughly 2% of it. Turning to this clone: What it binds is unknown.

The rearrangement uses TRBV2 and TRBJ1-1; 8 bases match TRBD1. The source material was PBMCs. This TCR derives from a man between 40 and 49 years old in good health and CMV-seronegative. The CDR3 nucleotides are TGTGCCAGCAGCCTACAGGGGGGCGCTGAAGCTTTCTTT. It yields the protein CASSLQGGAEAFF. Together with reference TRBV2 and TRBJ1-1, the CDR3 gives the full variable domain: EPEVTQTPSHQVTQMGQEVILRCVPISNHLYFYWYRQILGQKVEFLVSFYNNEISEKSEIFDDQFSVERPDGSNFTLKIRSTKLEDSAMYFCASSLQGGAEAFFGQGTRLTVV.